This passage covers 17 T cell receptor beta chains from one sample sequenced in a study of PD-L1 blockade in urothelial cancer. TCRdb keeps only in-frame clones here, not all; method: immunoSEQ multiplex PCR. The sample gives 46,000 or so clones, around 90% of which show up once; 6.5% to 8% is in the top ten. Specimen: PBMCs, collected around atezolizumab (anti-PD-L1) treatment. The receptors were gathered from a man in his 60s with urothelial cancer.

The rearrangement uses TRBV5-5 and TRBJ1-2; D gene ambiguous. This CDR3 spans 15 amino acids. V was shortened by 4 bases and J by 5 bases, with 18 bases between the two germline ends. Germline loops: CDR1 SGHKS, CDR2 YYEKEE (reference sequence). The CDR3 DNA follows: TGTGCCAGCAGCCCCCAGGACTACGGGCATTATGGCTACACCTTC. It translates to CASSPQDYGHYGYTF. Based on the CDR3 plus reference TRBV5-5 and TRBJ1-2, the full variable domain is DAGVTQSPTHLIKTRGQQVTLRCSPISGHKSVSWYQQVLGQGPQFIFQYYEKEERGRGNFPDRFSARQFPNYSSELNVNALLLGDSALYLCASSPQDYGHYGYTFGSGTRLTVV.

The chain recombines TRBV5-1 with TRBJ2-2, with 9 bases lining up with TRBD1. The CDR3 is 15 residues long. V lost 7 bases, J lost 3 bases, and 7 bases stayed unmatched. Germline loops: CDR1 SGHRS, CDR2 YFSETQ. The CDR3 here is CASGTGKMYTGELFF. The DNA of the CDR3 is TGCGCCAGCGGGACAGGGAAAATGTACACCGGGGAGCTGTTTTTT.

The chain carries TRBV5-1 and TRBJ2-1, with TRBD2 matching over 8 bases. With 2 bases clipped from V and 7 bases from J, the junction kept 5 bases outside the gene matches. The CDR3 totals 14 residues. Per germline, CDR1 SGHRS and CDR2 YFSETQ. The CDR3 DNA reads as TGCGCCAGCAGCTTCGGGGGGGCCTTAAATGAGCAGTTCTTC. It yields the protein CASSFGGALNEQFF. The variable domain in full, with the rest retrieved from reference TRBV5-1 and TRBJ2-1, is KAGVTQTPRYLIKTRGQQVTLSCSPISGHRSVSWYQQTPGQGLQFLFEYFSETQRNKGNFPGRFSGRQFSNSRSEMNVSTLELGDSALYLCASSFGGALNEQFFGPGTRLTVL.

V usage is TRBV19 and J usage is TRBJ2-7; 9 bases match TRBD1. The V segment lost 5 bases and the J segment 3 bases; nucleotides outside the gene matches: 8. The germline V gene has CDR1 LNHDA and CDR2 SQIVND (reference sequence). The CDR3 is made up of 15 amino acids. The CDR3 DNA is TGTGCCAGTAGTGTGACCGGGACAGGGAGCTACGAGCAGTACTTC. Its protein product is CASSVTGTGSYEQYF. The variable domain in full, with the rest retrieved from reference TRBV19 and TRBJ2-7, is DGGITQSPKYLFRKEGQNVTLSCEQNLNHDAMYWYRQDPGQGLRLIYYSQIVNDFQKGDIAEGYSVSREKKESFPLTVTSAQKNPTAFYLCASSVTGTGSYEQYFGPGTRLTVT.

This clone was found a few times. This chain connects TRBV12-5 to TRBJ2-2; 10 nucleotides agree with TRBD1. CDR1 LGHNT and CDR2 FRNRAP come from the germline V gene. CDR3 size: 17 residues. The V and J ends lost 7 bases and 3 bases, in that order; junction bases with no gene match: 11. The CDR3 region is CASVPRGGQGHTGELFF. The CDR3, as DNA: TGTGCTAGTGTACCCAGGGGGGGACAGGGGCACACCGGGGAGCTGTTTTTT.

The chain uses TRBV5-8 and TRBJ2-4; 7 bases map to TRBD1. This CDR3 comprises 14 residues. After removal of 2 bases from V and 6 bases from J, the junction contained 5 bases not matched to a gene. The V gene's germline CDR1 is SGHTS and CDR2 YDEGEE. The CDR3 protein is CASSFGDSLNIQYF. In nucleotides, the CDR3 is TGTGCCAGCAGCTTTGGGGACAGTTTAAACATTCAGTACTTC.

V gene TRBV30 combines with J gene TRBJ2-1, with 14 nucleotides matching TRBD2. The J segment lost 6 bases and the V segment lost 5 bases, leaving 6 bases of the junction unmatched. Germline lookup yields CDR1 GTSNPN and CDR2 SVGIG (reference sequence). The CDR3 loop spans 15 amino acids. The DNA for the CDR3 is TGTGCCTGGTCGAGACTAGCGGGGGGGTTCAATGAGCAGTTCTTC. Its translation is CAWSRLAGGFNEQFF.

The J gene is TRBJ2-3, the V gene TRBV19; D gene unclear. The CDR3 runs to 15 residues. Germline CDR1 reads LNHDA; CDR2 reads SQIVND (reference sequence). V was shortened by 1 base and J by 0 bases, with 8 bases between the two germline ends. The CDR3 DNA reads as TGTGCCAGTAGTATAGGAGATCGCAGCACAGATACGCAGTATTTT. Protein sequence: CASSIGDRSTDTQYF.

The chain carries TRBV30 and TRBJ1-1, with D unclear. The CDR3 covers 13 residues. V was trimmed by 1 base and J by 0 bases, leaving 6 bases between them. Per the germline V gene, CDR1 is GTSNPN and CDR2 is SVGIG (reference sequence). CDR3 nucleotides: TGTGCCTGGAGTGAACATATGAACACTGAAGCTTTCTTT. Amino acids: CAWSEHMNTEAFF.

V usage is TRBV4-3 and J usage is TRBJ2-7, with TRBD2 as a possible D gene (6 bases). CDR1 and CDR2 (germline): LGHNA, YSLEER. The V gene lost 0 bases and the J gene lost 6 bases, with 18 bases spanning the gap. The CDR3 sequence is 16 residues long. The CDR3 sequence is CASSQESPPGDREQYF. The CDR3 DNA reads TGCGCCAGCAGCCAAGAATCGCCCCCGGGAGACCGCGAGCAGTACTTC.

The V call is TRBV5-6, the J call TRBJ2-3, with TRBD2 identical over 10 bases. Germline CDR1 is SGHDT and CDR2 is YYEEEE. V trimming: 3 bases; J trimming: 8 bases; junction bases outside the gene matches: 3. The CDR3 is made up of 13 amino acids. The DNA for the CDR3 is TGTGCCAGCAGCTGGACTAGCGGCGGTACGCAGTATTTT. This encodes CASSWTSGGTQYF.

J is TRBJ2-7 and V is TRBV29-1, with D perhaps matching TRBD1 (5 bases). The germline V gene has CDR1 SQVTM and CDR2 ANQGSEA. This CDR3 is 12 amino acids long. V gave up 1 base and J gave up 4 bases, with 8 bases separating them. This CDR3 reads CSVEGTLYEQYF. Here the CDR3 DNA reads TGCAGCGTTGAAGGGACACTATACGAGCAGTACTTC.

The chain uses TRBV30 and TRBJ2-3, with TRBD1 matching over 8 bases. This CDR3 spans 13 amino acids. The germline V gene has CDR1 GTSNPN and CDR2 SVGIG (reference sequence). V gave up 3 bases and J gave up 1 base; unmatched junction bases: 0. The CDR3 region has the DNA TGTGCCTGGAGGACAGGGGGCACAGATACGCAGTATTTT. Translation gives CAWRTGGTDTQYF.

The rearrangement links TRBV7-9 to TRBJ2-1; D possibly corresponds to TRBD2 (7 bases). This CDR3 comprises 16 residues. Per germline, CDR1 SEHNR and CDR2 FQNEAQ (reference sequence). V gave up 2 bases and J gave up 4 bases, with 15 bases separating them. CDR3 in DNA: TGTGCCAGCAGCTTAATCTCGGCGGGGGCGTACAATGAGCAGTTCTTC. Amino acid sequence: CASSLISAGAYNEQFF.

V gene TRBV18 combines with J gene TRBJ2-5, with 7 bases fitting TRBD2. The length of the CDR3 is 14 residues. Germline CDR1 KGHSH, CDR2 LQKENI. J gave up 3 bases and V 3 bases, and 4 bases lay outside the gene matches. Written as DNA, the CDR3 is TGTGCCAGCTCACCGGGACTAAATAAAGAGACCCAGTACTTC. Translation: CASSPGLNKETQYF.

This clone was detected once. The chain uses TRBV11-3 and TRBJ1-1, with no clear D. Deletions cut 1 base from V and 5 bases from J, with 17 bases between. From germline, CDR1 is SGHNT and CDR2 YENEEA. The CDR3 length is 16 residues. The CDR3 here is CASSLGLLAGWTEAFF. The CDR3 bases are TGTGCCAGCAGCTTAGGTCTTCTGGCGGGCTGGACTGAAGCTTTCTTT.

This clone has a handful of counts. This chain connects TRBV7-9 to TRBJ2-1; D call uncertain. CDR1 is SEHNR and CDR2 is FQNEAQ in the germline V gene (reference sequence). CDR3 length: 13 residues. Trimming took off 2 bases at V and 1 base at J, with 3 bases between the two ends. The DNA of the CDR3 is TGTGCCAGCAGCTTACGGTCCTACAATGAGCAGTTCTTC. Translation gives CASSLRSYNEQFF. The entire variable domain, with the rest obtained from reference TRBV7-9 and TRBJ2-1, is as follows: DTGVSQNPRHKITKRGQNVTFRCDPISEHNRLYWYRQTLGQGPEFLTYFQNEAQLEKSRLLSDRFSAERPKGSFSTLEIQRTEQGDSAMYLCASSLRSYNEQFFGPGTRLTVL.